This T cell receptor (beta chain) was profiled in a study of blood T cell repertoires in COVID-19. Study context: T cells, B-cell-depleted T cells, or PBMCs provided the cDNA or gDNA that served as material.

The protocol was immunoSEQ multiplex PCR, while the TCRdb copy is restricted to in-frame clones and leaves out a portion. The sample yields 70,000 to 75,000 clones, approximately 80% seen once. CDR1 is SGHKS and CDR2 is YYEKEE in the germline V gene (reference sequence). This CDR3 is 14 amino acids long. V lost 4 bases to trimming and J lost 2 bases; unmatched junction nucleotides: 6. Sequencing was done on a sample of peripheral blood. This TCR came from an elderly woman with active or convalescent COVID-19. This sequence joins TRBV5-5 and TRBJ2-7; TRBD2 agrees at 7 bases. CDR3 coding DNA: TGTGCCAGCAGCCAGCACGGACTAGCCTACGAGCAGTACTTC. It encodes CASSQHGLAYEQYF.